This entry features one T cell receptor beta chain sequence. MiXCR, run by TCRdb on the 5' RACE reads, gives a single entry per CDR3 protein. This table holds 190,000 or so distinct CDR3 sequences, about 13% found once. Trimming cost V 2 bases and J 0 bases; bases outside gene matches: 11. The CDR3 runs to 17 residues. The germline gives CDR1 DFQATT, CDR2 SNEGSKA (reference sequence). This sample is part of a study of CD8 T cells in ankylosing spondylitis. The sequencing input was blood, either unsorted or a sorted T cell fraction (not recorded which). The V call is TRBV20-1, the J call TRBJ2-3; 7 positions match TRBD2. The receptor was isolated from a male donor with ankylosing spondylitis or in good health (not recorded which). CDR3 amino acids: CSARFLADSGSTDTQYF. As DNA, the CDR3 is TGCAGTGCTAGATTTCTAGCCGATAGCGGGAGCACAGATACGCAGTATTTT.